Here is one T cell receptor (beta chain) with its context. The CDR3 consists of 14 residues. Trimming took 4 bases from V and 1 from J; bases not matched to a gene: 4. The germline V gene encodes CDR1 SGHRS and CDR2 YFSETQ. This record comes from a study of cytomegalovirus exposure and HLA in healthy donors. Assay used: immunoSEQ multiplex PCR; TCRdb lists only in-frame clones, some missing. The repertoire holds tens of thousands of clones, with around 96% as singletons. The receptor was isolated from a man between 18 and 35 years old in good health and CMV-seropositive. The rearrangement links TRBV5-1 to TRBJ2-5, with 7 nucleotides matching TRBD2. The sequenced sample was PBMCs. The CDR3 nucleotides read TGCGCCAGCAGCACAGGCGGGGGCCAAGAGACCCAGTACTTC. This codes for CASSTGGGQETQYF.